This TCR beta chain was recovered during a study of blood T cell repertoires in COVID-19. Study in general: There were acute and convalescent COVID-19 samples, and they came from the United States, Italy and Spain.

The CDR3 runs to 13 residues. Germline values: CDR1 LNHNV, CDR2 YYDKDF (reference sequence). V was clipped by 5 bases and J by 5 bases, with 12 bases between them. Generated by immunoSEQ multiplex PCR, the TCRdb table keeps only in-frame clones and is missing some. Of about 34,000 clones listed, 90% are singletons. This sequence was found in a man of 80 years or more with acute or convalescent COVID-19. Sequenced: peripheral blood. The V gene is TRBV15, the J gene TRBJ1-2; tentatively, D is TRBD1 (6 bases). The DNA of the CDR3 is TGTGCCACCAGCGGGGGCAGGGAATATGGCTACACCTTC. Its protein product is CATSGGREYGYTF. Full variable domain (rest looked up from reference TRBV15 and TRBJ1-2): DAMVIQNPRYQVTQFGKPVTLSCSQTLNHNVMYWYQQKSSQAPKLLFHYYDKDFNNEADTPDNFQSRRPNTSFCFLDIRSPGLGDTAMYLCATSGGREYGYTFGSGTRLTVV.